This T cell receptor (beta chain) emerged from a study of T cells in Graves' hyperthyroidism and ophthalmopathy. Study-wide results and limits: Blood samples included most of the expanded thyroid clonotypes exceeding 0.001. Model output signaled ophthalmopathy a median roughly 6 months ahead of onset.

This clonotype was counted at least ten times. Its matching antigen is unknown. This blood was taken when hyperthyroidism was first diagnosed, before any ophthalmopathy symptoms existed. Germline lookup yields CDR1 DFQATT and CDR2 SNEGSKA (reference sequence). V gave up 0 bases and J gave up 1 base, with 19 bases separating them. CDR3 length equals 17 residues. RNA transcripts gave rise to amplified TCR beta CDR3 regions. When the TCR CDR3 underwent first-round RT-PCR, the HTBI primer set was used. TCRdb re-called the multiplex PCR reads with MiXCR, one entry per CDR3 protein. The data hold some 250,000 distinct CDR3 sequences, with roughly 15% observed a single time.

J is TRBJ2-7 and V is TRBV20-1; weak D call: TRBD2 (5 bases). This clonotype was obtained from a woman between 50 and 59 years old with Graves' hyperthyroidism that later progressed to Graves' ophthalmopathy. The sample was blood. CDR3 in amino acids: CSARDPRNPGTSYEQYF. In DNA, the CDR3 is TGCAGTGCTAGAGATCCCCGCAACCCGGGAACATCCTACGAGCAGTACTTC.